Sequencing of this T cell receptor beta chain was carried out in a study of cytomegalovirus exposure and HLA in healthy donors. Study-wide findings and caveats: Reportedly, TCR beta sequences accurately predicted HLA-A and HLA-B alleles in most subjects. A link between a missense DCLRE1C variant and TCR beta V- and J-gene trimming emerged from a later analysis. Highly shared variants forming one cluster were likely a sequencing artifact.

CDR1 MNHEY and CDR2 SVGAGI come from the germline V gene. Trimming left V 5 bases short and J 4 bases short, with 13 bases between. The CDR3 spans 14 residues. Vbeta (60) and Jbeta (13) primers were used in the PCR. Assay used: immunoSEQ multiplex PCR; TCRdb lists only in-frame clones, some missing. The profile shows approximately 190,000 clones, over 70% of them singletons. This clone was counted a single time. Antigen unknown. The chain recombines TRBV6-5 with TRBJ2-3; D possibly corresponds to TRBD1 (6 bases). Sequenced sample: PBMCs. The sequence was obtained from a man aged 45 to 65 in good health and CMV-seronegative. The CDR3 region is CASSGDRLSDTQYF. CDR3 nucleotide sequence: TGTGCCAGCAGTGGCGACAGGTTATCAGATACGCAGTATTTT.